This passage covers 19 T cell receptor beta chains from one sample sequenced in a study of blood T cell repertoires in COVID-19 (dated by TCRdb to 2018 to 2020). Library preparation was by the immunoSEQ multiplex PCR assay. The table comes from immuneACCESS by way of TCRdb, which keeps in-frame sequences with V and J called. Part of the clones is missing from these tables; in studies checked, under half for an unresolved V gene and the rest for unknown reasons. The sample table contains 71,000 or so clones; only one count was recorded for about 79% of them. The leading ten clones occupy roughly 28% of the sample. The sequenced material came from peripheral blood. The receptors here all came from a man aged 70 or older with acute or convalescent COVID-19.

The J gene is TRBJ2-3, the V gene TRBV10-2, with a weak D call TRBD2 (5 bases). This CDR3 contains 17 residues. V lost 0 bases to trimming and J lost 8 bases, with 21 bases between them. The germline CDR1 and CDR2 sequences are WSHSY and SAAADI. The DNA for the CDR3 is TGCGCCAGCAGTGAGTCAAGGGCTAGCCAAGTAATGGGTACGCAGTATTTT. It codes for CASSESRASQVMGTQYF.

The rearrangement links TRBV6-5 to TRBJ2-7; D might be TRBD1 (5 bases). This CDR3 is 15 amino acids long. V was clipped by 6 bases and J by 2 bases, with 17 bases between them. Germline V gene data show CDR1 as MNHEY and CDR2 as SVGAGI. The CDR3 DNA reads TGTGCCAGCAGCCTGAACGTAGACAGAGCCTACGAGCAGTACTTC. Residues: CASSLNVDRAYEQYF.

V gene TRBV18 combines with J gene TRBJ1-4; a possible D gene is TRBD1 (5 bases). Germline values: CDR1 KGHSH, CDR2 LQKENI. The length of the CDR3 is 14 residues. Trimming removed 6 bases from V and 5 bases from J, with 13 bases in between. The CDR3 coding sequence is TGTGCCAGCTCTCCAGACAGCATAAATGAAAAACTGTTTTTT. It is translated as CASSPDSINEKLFF.

This clone was seen just once. This sequence joins TRBV5-1 and TRBJ1-1; D may be TRBD1 (6 bases). CDR1 and CDR2 (germline): SGHRS, YFSETQ. This CDR3 has 14 residues. Trimming cost V 3 bases and J 7 bases, with 16 bases left between them. CDR3 protein: CASSSDQTGHEAFF. The CDR3 bases are TGCGCCAGCAGCTCAGATCAAACAGGGCATGAAGCTTTCTTT.

This chain connects TRBV10-2 to TRBJ1-3, with a weak D call TRBD1 (5 bases). Germline lookup yields CDR1 WSHSY and CDR2 SAAADI. Between the trimmed V and J ends, which lost 6 bases and 8 bases, there was a span of 17 bases. The CDR3 covers 14 residues. This CDR3 is CASSTSQRGDTIYF. In nucleotides, the CDR3 is TGCGCCAGCAGCACCTCGCAGCGGGGGGACACCATATATTTT.

As to this clone: The same CDR3 can be traced to other DNA sequences in this sample. The chain is built from TRBV7-9 and TRBJ2-1, with 7 bases matching TRBD2. V trimming: 5 bases; J trimming: 8 bases; junction bases outside the gene matches: 6. This CDR3 has 13 residues. CDR1 is SEHNR, CDR2 FQNEAQ, per germline (reference sequence). The CDR3 DNA reads TGTGCCAGCAGCCTTGAGCGGGGAGATGAGCAGTTCTTC. Residues: CASSLERGDEQFF.

This chain joins TRBV6-5 and TRBJ2-2; D not certain. Germline V gene sequence: CDR1 MNHEY, CDR2 SVGAGI. The germline V and J ends were trimmed by 6 bases and 8 bases, with 13 bases remaining between them. This CDR3 is built from 13 residues. This CDR3 reads CASSKARRGELFF. The CDR3 coding sequence is TGTGCCAGCAGCAAAGCCCGGAGAGGGGAGCTGTTTTTT.

This chain connects TRBV7-2 to TRBJ1-2; the D gene is possibly TRBD1 (5 bases). The CDR3 contains 16 residues. V gave up 0 bases and J gave up 4 bases, with 15 bases separating them. In germline, CDR1 is SGHTA, CDR2 FQGNSA. CDR3: CASSLATGDRGYGYTF. The CDR3, as DNA: TGTGCCAGCAGCTTAGCCACGGGGGATCGGGGCTATGGCTACACCTTC.

The gene calls are TRBV28 and TRBJ1-2; D is ambiguous. Germline assignment: CDR1 MDHEN and CDR2 SYDVKM. The CDR3 consists of 15 residues. Trimming removed 3 bases from V and 3 bases from J, with 14 bases in between. CDR3 DNA: TGTGCCAGCAGTTTTCCGCGGGGAAACTACTATGGCTACACCTTC. Translated: CASSFPRGNYYGYTF.

Only a few counts were recorded for this clone. The CDR3 here is CATSREGATISGANVLTF. The CDR3 region has the DNA TGTGCCACCAGCAGGGAGGGGGCTACGATATCTGGGGCCAACGTCCTGACTTTC. The V gene is TRBV15, the J gene TRBJ2-6; D perhaps matches TRBD1 (7 bases). Trimming shortened V by 3 bases and J by 1 base, and 16 bases separated the two germline ends. Germline CDR1 and CDR2: LNHNV and YYDKDF (reference sequence). The length of the CDR3 is 18 residues.

The chain combines TRBV6-1 with TRBJ2-7, with a weak D call TRBD1 (5 bases). Trimming left V 2 bases short and J 3 bases short, with 14 bases between. The CDR3 totals 15 residues. Germline-derived CDR1 and CDR2 are MNHNS and SASEGT. The CDR3 nucleotides read TGTGCCAGCAGTGAACCAACAGGAGCCCTCTACGAGCAGTACTTC. It encodes CASSEPTGALYEQYF.

The chain's CDR3 is CASSLLAGEDEKLFF. The DNA of the CDR3 is TGCGCCAGCAGCTTGTTGGCAGGGGAAGACGAAAAACTGTTTTTT. The rearrangement links TRBV5-1 to TRBJ1-4, with D maybe TRBD1 (6 bases). CDR3 length: 15 residues. Germline CDR1 is SGHRS and CDR2 is YFSETQ. V gave up 1 base and J gave up 8 bases, with 15 bases separating them.

This clone was observed a single time. This chain joins TRBV25-1 and TRBJ1-2; the D is unclear. The CDR3 is 12 residues long. CDR1 is MGHDK, CDR2 SYGVNS, per germline. Trimming cost V 2 bases and J 11 bases, with 12 bases left between them. This chain's CDR3 is CASSEIWAGYTF. The CDR3 DNA is TGTGCCAGCAGTGAAATCTGGGCGGGATACACCTTC.

This chain connects TRBV7-8 to TRBJ1-4; perhaps TRBD1 as D (6 bases). The CDR3 contains 14 residues. Germline assignment: CDR1 SGHVS and CDR2 FQNEAQ. Between the trimmed V and J ends, which lost 5 bases and 5 bases, there was a span of 12 bases. CDR3 sequence (DNA): TGTGCCAGCAGCCCCAGAAGGGGGAATGAAAAACTGTTTTTT. It is translated as CASSPRRGNEKLFF.

The genes are TRBV7-2 and TRBJ1-4, with D possibly being TRBD1 (5 bases). The germline V gene has CDR1 SGHTA and CDR2 FQGNSA. The V gene lost 5 bases and the J gene lost 6 bases, with 13 bases spanning the gap. CDR3 size: 14 residues. CDR3 sequence: CASSVGSRDEKLFF. The CDR3 nucleotides are TGTGCCAGCAGCGTCGGGTCCAGGGATGAAAAACTGTTTTTT. The full variable domain, rest sourced from reference TRBV7-2 and TRBJ1-4, is GAGVSQSPSNKVTEKGKDVELRCDPISGHTALYWYRQSLGQGLEFLIYFQGNSAPDKSGLPSDRFSAERTGGSVSTLTIQRTQQEDSAVYLCASSVGSRDEKLFFGSGTQLSVL.

The V call is TRBV15, the J call TRBJ2-3, with 10 bases fitting TRBD2. In germline, CDR1 is LNHNV, CDR2 YYDKDF (reference sequence). Germline trimming cut 3 bases from V and 6 bases from J; bases unmatched to any gene: 12. The CDR3 length is 17 residues. The CDR3 loop is CATSRGTSSGSYDTQYF. CDR3 bases: TGTGCCACCAGCAGGGGGACATCTAGCGGGAGCTACGATACGCAGTATTTT.

The V gene is TRBV11-2, the J gene TRBJ2-4; D may be TRBD2 (5 bases). The germline gives CDR1 SGHAT, CDR2 FQNNGV. CDR3 size: 15 residues. V was shortened by 7 bases and J by 3 bases, with 16 bases between the two germline ends. Here the CDR3 reads CASTGLRGVKNIQYF. Here the CDR3 DNA reads TGTGCCAGCACCGGACTTCGGGGAGTCAAAAACATTCAGTACTTC. Using reference TRBV11-2 and TRBJ2-4 for the parts outside the CDR3, the full variable domain is EAGVAQSPRYKIIEKRQSVAFWCNPISGHATLYWYQQILGQGPKLLIQFQNNGVVDDSQLPKDRFSAERLKGVDSTLKIQPAKLEDSAVYLCASTGLRGVKNIQYFGAGTRLSVL.

This rearrangement joins TRBV12-5 to TRBJ2-7; TRBD1 aligns across 7 bases. The germline CDR1 and CDR2 sequences are LGHNT and FRNRAP. J gave up 2 bases and V 1 base, and 2 bases lay outside the gene matches. There are 14 residues in the CDR3. The CDR3 spells CASGLGTGTYEQYF. The CDR3 DNA reads TGTGCTAGTGGTTTGGGGACAGGTACCTACGAGCAGTACTTC.

The gene calls are TRBV5-4 and TRBJ1-4; D might be TRBD1 (6 bases). The germline CDR1 and CDR2 sequences are SGHNT and YYREEE (reference sequence). The V gene lost 5 bases and the J gene lost 5 bases, with 25 bases spanning the gap. The CDR3 spans 18 residues. This CDR3 is CASSETWGRPTSNEKLFF. In DNA form, the CDR3 reads TGTGCCAGCAGTGAAACTTGGGGGCGCCCGACCTCCAATGAAAAACTGTTTTTT. The full variable domain, rest sourced from reference TRBV5-4 and TRBJ1-4, is ETGVTQSPTHLIKTRGQQVTLRCSSQSGHNTVSWYQQALGQGPQFIFQYYREEENGRGNFPPRFSGLQFPNYSSELNVNALELDDSALYLCASSETWGRPTSNEKLFFGSGTQLSVL.